The count of the clone carrying this TCR beta chain is one. Its antigen is unknown. Ahead of sequencing, the ViraFEST assay grew antigen-specific CD4+ T cells using viral peptide pools. Scientists isolated CD4+ T cells after an approximately 10-day culture period ended. Either the mRNA-1273 or the BNT162b2 vaccine was given to participants as two doses. Having tested negative for nucleocapsid antibodies, the vaccine recipients showed no prior SARS-CoV-2 infection. Generated by immunoSEQ multiplex PCR, the TCRdb table keeps only in-frame clones and is missing some. The sample has about 24,000 clones; 75% to 85% are singletons. This sample is drawn from a study of vaccination effects on CD4 cells after COVID-19. General observations from the study: By a late point after vaccination, infection- and vaccine-induced clones had shrunk markedly through clonal contraction.

From germline, CDR1 is SNHLY and CDR2 FYNNEI. Trimming took off 0 bases at V and 7 bases at J, with 9 bases between the two ends. The CDR3 has 13 amino acids. The sequences come from CD4+ T cells from PBMCs cultured with SARS-CoV-2 spike peptides, collected after COVID-19 vaccination. The chain employs TRBV2 and TRBJ1-1, with no clear D. The TCR was taken from a human donor who received a COVID-19 vaccine. Some clones in this sample may be carry-over from other donors' samples. CDR3 sequence reads: CASSEAPRGEAFF. CDR3 bases: TGTGCCAGCAGTGAAGCGCCTCGAGGTGAAGCTTTCTTT.